These 9 T cell receptor beta chains originate from one sample sequenced in a study of blood T cell repertoires in COVID-19. Sequencing was performed with immunoSEQ multiplex PCR; in TCRdb, only in-frame clones are kept and a portion is missing. This sample has about 180,000 clones; 65% to 90% occur once, and the top ten carry roughly 9.1%. Sample: peripheral blood. Every receptor here comes from a man between 50 and 59 years old with active or convalescent COVID-19.

This clone was counted only a few times. The rearrangement joins TRBV5-6 to TRBJ2-1; the match to TRBD1 covers 9 bases. V lost 0 bases, J lost 9 bases, and 13 bases stayed unmatched. Germline V gene lookup returns CDR1 SGHDT and CDR2 YYEEEE. The CDR3 has 17 residues. The CDR3, as DNA: TGTGCCAGCAGCTTGGATCCCGACAGGGGGGCTTTGAGTGAGCAGTTCTTC. Residues: CASSLDPDRGALSEQFF.

This chain links TRBV18 with TRBJ2-1, with TRBD2 as a possible D gene (5 bases). Germline-derived CDR1 and CDR2 are KGHSH and LQKENI. This CDR3 contains 16 residues. Trimming left V 1 base short and J 0 bases short, with 10 bases between. The CDR3 loop is CASSPQGANSYNEQFF. Written as DNA, the CDR3 is TGTGCCAGCTCACCACAGGGAGCGAACTCCTACAATGAGCAGTTCTTC.

This clone was found once. This chain links TRBV5-1 with TRBJ2-6; TRBD2 matches at 10 bases. The CDR3 is 16 amino acids. Losses at the gene ends were 5 bases for V and 3 bases for J; bases not matched to a gene: 5. The germline CDR1 and CDR2 sequences are SGHRS and YFSETQ. Here the CDR3 reads CASSYSGRVGANVLTF. The DNA for the CDR3 is TGCGCCAGCAGTTACAGCGGGAGGGTTGGGGCCAACGTCCTGACTTTC.

CDR3 bases: TGTGCCAGCAGCCAAGATAGGGGGACACATTATGGCTACACCTTC. Translated, it gives CASSQDRGTHYGYTF. The genes are TRBV4-2 and TRBJ1-2, with TRBD1 as a possible D gene (6 bases). CDR3 length: 15 amino acids. Trimming left V 0 bases short and J 5 bases short, with 13 bases between. Germline V gene data show CDR1 as LGHNA and CDR2 as YNFKEQ.

This clone was observed once. V gene TRBV30 combines with J gene TRBJ1-2, with D possibly being TRBD1 (5 bases). The V and J ends lost 8 bases and 0 bases respectively, with 7 bases between them. Germline V gives CDR1 GTSNPN, CDR2 SVGIG (reference sequence). The CDR3 length is 11 residues. The CDR3 DNA reads TGTGCCCAGACAGCTAACTATGGCTACACCTTC. Protein product: CAQTANYGYTF.

V is TRBV28 and J is TRBJ1-2; unclear D gene. The CDR3 loop spans 18 amino acids. The V and J ends lost 5 bases and 0 bases respectively, with 22 bases between them. Germline assignment: CDR1 MDHEN and CDR2 SYDVKM. CDR3 sequence reads: CASSNAGEDPLANYGYTF. The CDR3 DNA follows: TGTGCCAGCAGTAACGCCGGGGAAGATCCACTCGCTAACTATGGCTACACCTTC.

V usage is TRBV27 and J usage is TRBJ2-7; D is possibly TRBD1 (5 bases). The CDR3 is 15 residues long. CDR1 and CDR2 from the germline V gene are MNHEY and SMNVEV (reference sequence). Trimming took off 2 bases at V and 1 base at J, with 12 bases between the two ends. The CDR3 spells CASSLRAPGSYEQYF. The CDR3 bases are TGTGCCAGCAGTTTAAGGGCTCCAGGGTCCTACGAGCAGTACTTC.

The rearrangement links TRBV6-2 or TRBV6-3 to TRBJ1-5; D may be TRBD1 (6 bases). Germline assignment: CDR1 MNHEY and CDR2 SVGEGT. The CDR3 length is 15 residues. Trimming took off 3 bases at V and 2 bases at J, with 11 bases between the two ends. CDR3 sequence (DNA): TGTGCCAGCAGTTATCGGGGGGCTGGCAATCAGCCCCAGCATTTT. Its translation: CASSYRGAGNQPQHF.

The V gene is TRBV4-1, the J gene TRBJ2-1; D is perhaps TRBD2 (5 bases). Trimming left V 0 bases short and J 4 bases short, with 22 bases between. CDR1 MGHRA and CDR2 YSYEKL come from the germline V gene. This CDR3 has 19 amino acids. For the CDR3, the DNA is TGCGCCAGCAGCCAAGATAGCCGGAGCGCGGGTCTAGGGTACAATGAGCAGTTCTTC. Translation gives CASSQDSRSAGLGYNEQFF.